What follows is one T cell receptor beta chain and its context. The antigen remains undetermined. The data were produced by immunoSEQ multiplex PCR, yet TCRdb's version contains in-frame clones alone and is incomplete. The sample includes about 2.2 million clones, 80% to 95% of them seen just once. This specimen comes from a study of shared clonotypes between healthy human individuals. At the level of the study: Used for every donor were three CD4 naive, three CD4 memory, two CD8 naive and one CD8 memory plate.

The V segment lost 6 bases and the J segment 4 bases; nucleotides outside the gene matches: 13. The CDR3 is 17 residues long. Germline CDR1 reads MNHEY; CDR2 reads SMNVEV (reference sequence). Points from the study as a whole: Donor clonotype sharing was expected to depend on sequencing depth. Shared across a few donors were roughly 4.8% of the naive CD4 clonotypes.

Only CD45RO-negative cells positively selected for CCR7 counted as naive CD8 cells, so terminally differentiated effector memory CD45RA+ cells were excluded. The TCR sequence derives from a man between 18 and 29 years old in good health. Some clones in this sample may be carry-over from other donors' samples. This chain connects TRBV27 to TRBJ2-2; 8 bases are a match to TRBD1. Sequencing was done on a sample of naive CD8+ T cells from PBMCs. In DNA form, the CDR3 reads TGTGCCAGCAGCTCCCCTGGACAGGGTGTCAGCACCGGGGAGCTGTTTTTT. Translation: CASSSPGQGVSTGELFF.